Each of the 30 T cell receptor beta chains below was sequenced from the same sample in a study of vaccination and CD4 T cells after COVID-19. No cognate antigen is known for these TCRs. Treatment defined: roughly 11-day PBMC culture with coronavirus spike peptide pools or control peptides (ViraFEST assay). The Oncomine TCR Beta short-read assay was what sequenced the DNA obtained from cultured CD4+ T cells. TCRdb itself ran the PCR reads through MiXCR, one entry per CDR3 protein. The table includes 7,000 to 8,500 distinct CDR3 sequences, over 60% detected once. The sample taken for sequencing was CD4+ T cells from blood, cultured in vitro. The receptors were sampled from a human donor who had recovered from COVID-19.

This clonotype was detected only once. The rearrangement joins TRBV25-1 to TRBJ2-5; D unresolved. The ends were cut back, 2 bases at V and 3 bases at J, with 22 bases in the middle. There are 18 residues in the CDR3. Germline V gene lookup returns CDR1 MGHDK and CDR2 SYGVNS. CDR3 sequence reads: CASSEARSGLGFKETQYF. CDR3 in DNA: TGTGCCAGCAGTGAAGCCCGTTCAGGTCTGGGGTTTAAAGAGACCCAGTACTTC.

V and J are TRBV6-1 and TRBJ1-2; perhaps TRBD1 as D (5 bases). From germline, CDR1 is MNHNS and CDR2 SASEGT. The CDR3 has 15 residues. Deletions cut 1 base from V and 1 base from J, with 10 bases between. CDR3 sequence reads: CASSEGGGGNYGYTF. CDR3 DNA: TGTGCCAGCAGTGAAGGTGGGGGAGGTAACTATGGCTACACCTTC.

This clonotype was counted only a few times. This chain connects TRBV2 to TRBJ2-6; tentatively, D is TRBD1 (7 bases). V was clipped by 8 bases and J by 1 base, with 15 bases between them. The CDR3 consists of 16 residues. Looked up from germline, CDR1 is SNHLY and CDR2 is FYNNEI. CDR3 sequence (DNA): TGTGCCAGCGCGGGGACAGTGTCTTCTGGGGCCAACGTCCTGACTTTC. It is translated as CASAGTVSSGANVLTF.

The V and J genes are TRBV7-6 and TRBJ1-6; possibly TRBD1 for D (5 bases). The CDR3 sequence is 14 residues long. Germline CDR1 is SGHVS and CDR2 is FNYEAQ. V lost 3 bases, J lost 10 bases, and 13 bases lay in between. CDR3 protein: CASSFRRGGSPLHF. CDR3 in DNA: TGTGCCAGCAGCTTCCGAAGGGGTGGGTCACCCCTCCACTTT.

This sequence joins TRBV7-9 and TRBJ1-1, with 7 bases aligning to TRBD1. V gave up 5 bases and J gave up 1 base; unmatched junction bases: 4. This CDR3 is 14 amino acids long. Germline V gene lookup returns CDR1 SEHNR and CDR2 FQNEAQ (reference sequence). CDR3 residues: CASSLGQANTEAFF. In DNA, the CDR3 is TGTGCCAGCAGCCTAGGACAGGCGAACACTGAAGCTTTCTTT.

J is TRBJ1-1 and V is TRBV10-3, with 8 bases matching TRBD1. CDR1 ENHRY and CDR2 SYGVKD come from the germline V gene. Germline trimming cut 4 bases from V and 4 bases from J; bases unmatched to any gene: 2. CDR3 length: 13 amino acids. The CDR3 DNA sequence: TGTGCCATCAGTGTAGACAGGGGCACTGAAGCTTTCTTT. This translates into CAISVDRGTEAFF.

This clonotype has only a few counts. The chain combines TRBV12-3 or TRBV12-4 with TRBJ1-1; TRBD1 might be the D (5 bases). Trimming took 6 bases from V and 8 from J, leaving 10 bases between them. This CDR3 is built from 11 residues. CDR3 in DNA: TGTGCCAGCAGCTGGGGGGGAGAAGCTTTCTTT. Translating gives CASSWGGEAFF.

This clonotype has just a few counts. The V and J genes are TRBV11-3 and TRBJ2-5; 7 bases match TRBD2. This CDR3 spans 15 amino acids. The V gene's germline CDR1 is SGHNT and CDR2 YENEEA. J was trimmed by 4 bases and V by 5 bases; bases with no gene match: 10. Here the CDR3 reads CASSPMRTRLETQYF. The CDR3 DNA reads as TGTGCCAGCAGCCCGATGAGGACTAGATTAGAGACCCAGTACTTC.

V is TRBV20-1 and J is TRBJ2-3; 10 nucleotides line up with TRBD2. V was pared by 4 bases and J by 4 bases, with 8 bases of the junction left unmatched. This CDR3 spans 15 amino acids. The germline gives CDR1 DFQATT, CDR2 SNEGSKA (reference sequence). CDR3 in DNA: TGCAGTGCTACTAGCGGGAGTAAGAAGGCAGATACGCAGTATTTT. Translated, it gives CSATSGSKKADTQYF.

The V gene is TRBV27, the J gene TRBJ2-7; D is perhaps TRBD1 or TRBD2 (5 bases each). Trimming shortened V by 4 bases and J by 2 bases, and 12 bases separated the two germline ends. Germline V gene sequence: CDR1 MNHEY, CDR2 SMNVEV (reference sequence). The CDR3 covers 14 residues. The CDR3 reads CASSSGTATYEQYF. CDR3 in DNA: TGTGCCAGCAGTTCCGGGACGGCCACCTACGAGCAGTACTTC.

The chain is built from TRBV19 and TRBJ2-2; D gene unclear. V was shortened by 4 bases and J by 4 bases, with 7 bases between the two germline ends. The CDR3 sequence is 13 residues long. CDR1 is LNHDA, CDR2 SQIVND, per germline (reference sequence). The CDR3 region has the DNA TGTGCCAGTAGTACTTTCGGCACCGGGGAGCTGTTTTTT. This sequence encodes CASSTFGTGELFF.

The V and J genes are TRBV9 and TRBJ2-6; D gene ambiguous. V gave up 0 bases and J gave up 4 bases, with 11 bases separating them. The CDR3 has 16 residues. Germline V gene data show CDR1 as SGDLS and CDR2 as YYNGEE. The CDR3 is CASSVEWGTGANVLTF. For the CDR3, the DNA is TGTGCCAGCAGCGTAGAGTGGGGAACCGGGGCCAACGTCCTGACTTTC.

The chain is built from TRBV7-9 and TRBJ1-1; TRBD1 might be the D (5 bases). CDR3 length: 15 residues. The ends were cut back, 1 base at V and 5 bases at J, with 14 bases in the middle. From germline, CDR1 is SEHNR and CDR2 FQNEAQ (reference sequence). CDR3 protein: CASSLVSAGKTEAFF. The CDR3 DNA is TGTGCCAGCAGCTTAGTTTCGGCAGGGAAGACTGAAGCTTTCTTT.

The count of this clonotype is one. The chain combines TRBV6-4 with TRBJ1-1, with D unresolved. The V gene lost 4 bases and the J gene lost 0 bases, with 6 bases spanning the gap. CDR3 length equals 13 residues. Germline CDR1 reads MRHNA; CDR2 reads SNTAGT. The CDR3 is CASSVQVNTEAFF. CDR3 nucleotide sequence: TGTGCCAGCAGTGTCCAGGTGAACACTGAAGCTTTCTTT.

This clonotype was detected only a few times. V usage is TRBV11-2 and J usage is TRBJ1-1; D is ambiguous. CDR1 is SGHAT and CDR2 is FQNNGV in the germline V gene. This CDR3 is 14 amino acids long. Between the trimmed V and J ends, which lost 5 bases and 4 bases, there was a span of 14 bases. The CDR3, as DNA: TGTGCCAGCAGCCCGCAATGGGCGGGCACTGAAGCTTTCTTT. It yields the protein CASSPQWAGTEAFF.

In its sample, this clonotype is large. In DNA, the CDR3 is TGTGCCAGCAGTTATGGACAGGGAAACTATGGCTACACCTTC. This encodes CASSYGQGNYGYTF. This sequence joins TRBV6-2 or TRBV6-3 and TRBJ1-2; TRBD1 matches 8 bases. Looked up from germline, CDR1 is MNHEY and CDR2 is SVGEGT. This CDR3 comprises 14 residues. V lost 3 bases, J lost 2 bases, and 2 bases stayed unmatched.

This clonotype turned up a few times. The chain has TRBV20-1 and TRBJ2-7; 10 bases match TRBD2. V trimming: 3 bases; J trimming: 6 bases; junction bases outside the gene matches: 11. Per germline, CDR1 DFQATT and CDR2 SNEGSKA (reference sequence). The CDR3 contains 15 residues. CDR3 bases: TGCAGTGCTAGTCGGCCTAGCGGGGGAGTTCTCGAGCAGTACTTC. Translation gives CSASRPSGGVLEQYF.

The chain recombines TRBV2 with TRBJ2-1, with 10 bases aligning to TRBD2. The trim removed 8 bases at V and 7 bases at J, leaving 8 bases unmatched. This CDR3 has 14 amino acids. Germline CDR1 and CDR2: SNHLY and FYNNEI. The CDR3: CASESGLAMNEQFF. The DNA for the CDR3 is TGTGCCAGCGAGTCGGGACTAGCGATGAATGAGCAGTTCTTC.

The rearrangement links TRBV7-8 to TRBJ1-2, with 8 bases matching TRBD1. With V trimmed by 1 base and J by 2 bases, 6 bases remained unmatched. The CDR3 has 16 residues. In germline, CDR1 is SGHVS, CDR2 FQNEAQ. The CDR3 nucleotides are TGTGCCAGCAGCTTAGAAGGACAGGGAGCGAACTATGGCTACACCTTC. It codes for CASSLEGQGANYGYTF. Full variable domain (remainder filled in from reference TRBV7-8 and TRBJ1-2): GAGVSQSPRYKVAKRGQDVALRCDPISGHVSLFWYQQALGQGPEFLTYFQNEAQLDKSGLPSDRFFAERPEGSVSTLKIQRTQQEDSAVYLCASSLEGQGANYGYTFGSGTRLTVV.

A few counts support this clonotype. The J gene is TRBJ1-6, the V gene TRBV11-2, with a tentative D call TRBD1 (5 bases). This CDR3 is built from 15 residues. CDR1 SGHAT and CDR2 FQNNGV come from the germline V gene. V was clipped by 4 bases and J by 10 bases, with 17 bases between them. The CDR3 sequence: CASSSSGGAGSPLHF. For the CDR3, the DNA is TGTGCCAGCAGCTCGTCGGGAGGGGCAGGGTCACCCCTCCACTTT. The variable domain in full, with the rest retrieved from reference TRBV11-2 and TRBJ1-6, is EAGVAQSPRYKIIEKRQSVAFWCNPISGHATLYWYQQILGQGPKLLIQFQNNGVVDDSQLPKDRFSAERLKGVDSTLKIQPAKLEDSAVYLCASSSSGGAGSPLHFGNGTRLTVT.

J is TRBJ2-7 and V is TRBV27, with 12 bases lining up with TRBD2. Germline V CDR1 and CDR2: MNHEY, SMNVEV (reference sequence). V was clipped by 5 bases and J by 4 bases; unmatched bases: 9. The CDR3 is 16 amino acids. The CDR3 here is CASSEDPGTSGYEQYF. CDR3 nucleotides: TGTGCCAGCAGTGAGGATCCCGGGACTAGCGGGTACGAGCAGTACTTC.

The chain recombines TRBV7-8 with TRBJ1-5; D remains unclear. The CDR3 has 13 amino acids. The germline V and J ends were trimmed by 5 bases and 4 bases, with 9 bases remaining between them. Germline assignment: CDR1 SGHVS and CDR2 FQNEAQ. Here the CDR3 DNA reads TGTGCCAGCAGCGTCACAGTAAATCAGCCCCAGCATTTT. Translated: CASSVTVNQPQHF.

In its sample, this clonotype was seen a few times. V and J are TRBV4-2 and TRBJ1-1, with D perhaps matching TRBD1 (6 bases). Germline CDR1 reads LGHNA; CDR2 reads YNFKEQ. The V end lost 5 bases, the J end lost 7 bases, and 20 bases lay between the germline ends. This CDR3 region has 15 residues. The DNA for the CDR3 is TGTGCCAGCAGCTCCTTTCACGGGGGGGCGGGTGAAGCTTTCTTT. Translation gives CASSSFHGGAGEAFF.

The chain uses TRBV15 and TRBJ1-4, with no clear D. This CDR3 has 15 amino acids. With 0 bases removed from V and 4 bases from J, the gap between germline ends came to 9 bases. Germline-derived CDR1 and CDR2 are LNHNV and YYDKDF (reference sequence). The CDR3 region has the DNA TGTGCCACCAGCAGAGAGGGCGCCTTTAATGAAAAACTGTTTTTT. It yields the protein CATSREGAFNEKLFF.

CDR3 in DNA: TGTGCCAGCAGCTTATCGGGTCCCGGGACCCAAGAGACCCAGTACTTC. It specifies CASSLSGPGTQETQYF. The gene calls are TRBV7-3 and TRBJ2-5; perhaps D is TRBD1 or TRBD2 (5 bases each). This CDR3 is built from 16 residues. Trimming stripped 2 bases from V and 1 base from J, with 14 bases between. From germline, CDR1 is SGHTA and CDR2 FQGTGA.

A single count supports this clonotype. The V call is TRBV10-1, the J call TRBJ1-1, with D unresolved. Trimming removed 0 bases from V and 11 bases from J, with 13 bases in between. Germline loops: CDR1 WNHNN, CDR2 SYGVQD (reference sequence). This CDR3 comprises 13 residues. The DNA for the CDR3 is TGCGCCAGCAGTGAGTCGTTGGCCGTACGGGCTTTCTTT. Its translation is CASSESLAVRAFF.

The chain has TRBV7-2 and TRBJ2-3; TRBD2 agrees at 8 bases. The CDR3 sequence is 15 residues long. The V and J ends lost 5 bases and 2 bases, in that order; junction bases with no gene match: 6. The germline V gene encodes CDR1 SGHTA and CDR2 FQGNSA. The CDR3 reads CASSTLAGFTDTQYF. As DNA, the CDR3 is TGTGCCAGCAGCACTTTAGCGGGGTTCACAGATACGCAGTATTTT.

The chain employs TRBV10-3 and TRBJ2-3; TRBD1 matches 9 bases. V lost 0 bases, J lost 5 bases, and 6 bases stayed unmatched. This CDR3 spans 16 amino acids. Germline CDR1 and CDR2: ENHRY and SYGVKD. The CDR3 region has the DNA TGTGCCATCAGTGAGTCTAGGACAGGGGATGGAGATACGCAGTATTTT. It is translated as CAISESRTGDGDTQYF.

This rearrangement joins TRBV20-1 to TRBJ1-6; no firm D call. The CDR3 sequence is 15 residues long. The V gene lost 5 bases and the J gene lost 0 bases, with 11 bases spanning the gap. Germline V gene sequence: CDR1 DFQATT, CDR2 SNEGSKA (reference sequence). The CDR3 DNA follows: TGCAGTGCTCGGAAAAAGAGCTCCTATAATTCACCCCTCCACTTT. As protein: CSARKKSSYNSPLHF.

In this sample, this clonotype turned up once. The gene calls are TRBV7-9 and TRBJ2-7; D remains ambiguous. Trimming took 2 bases from V and 0 from J, leaving 11 bases between them. The CDR3 totals 15 residues. Looked up from germline, CDR1 is SEHNR and CDR2 is FQNEAQ (reference sequence). In nucleotides, the CDR3 is TGTGCCAGCAGCTTACCCAAGAGTCCCTCCTACGAGCAGTACTTC. The encoded protein is CASSLPKSPSYEQYF.